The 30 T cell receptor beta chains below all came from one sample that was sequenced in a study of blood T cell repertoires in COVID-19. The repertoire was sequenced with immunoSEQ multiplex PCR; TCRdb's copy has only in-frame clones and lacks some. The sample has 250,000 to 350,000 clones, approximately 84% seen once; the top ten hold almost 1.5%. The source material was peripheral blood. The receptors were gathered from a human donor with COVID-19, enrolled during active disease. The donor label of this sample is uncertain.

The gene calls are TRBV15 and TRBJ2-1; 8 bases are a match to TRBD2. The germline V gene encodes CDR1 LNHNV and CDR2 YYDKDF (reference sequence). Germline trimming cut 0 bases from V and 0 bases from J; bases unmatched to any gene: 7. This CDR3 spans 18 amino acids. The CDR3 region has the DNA TGTGCCACCAGCAGAGAGGGGGCGGGAGGCCTCTCCTACAATGAGCAGTTCTTC. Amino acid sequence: CATSREGAGGLSYNEQFF.

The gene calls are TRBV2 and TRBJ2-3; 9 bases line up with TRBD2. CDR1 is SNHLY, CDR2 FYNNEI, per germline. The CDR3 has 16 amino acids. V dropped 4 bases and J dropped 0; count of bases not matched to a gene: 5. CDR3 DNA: TGTGCCAGCAGTGTAGGGACTAGCAGAAGCACAGATACGCAGTATTTT. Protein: CASSVGTSRSTDTQYF.

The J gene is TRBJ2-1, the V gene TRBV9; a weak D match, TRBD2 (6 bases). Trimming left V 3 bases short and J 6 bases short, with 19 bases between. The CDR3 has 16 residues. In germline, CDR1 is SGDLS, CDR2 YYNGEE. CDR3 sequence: CASSGVLASTPNEQFF. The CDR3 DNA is TGTGCCAGCAGCGGGGTACTAGCTTCGACCCCCAATGAGCAGTTCTTC.

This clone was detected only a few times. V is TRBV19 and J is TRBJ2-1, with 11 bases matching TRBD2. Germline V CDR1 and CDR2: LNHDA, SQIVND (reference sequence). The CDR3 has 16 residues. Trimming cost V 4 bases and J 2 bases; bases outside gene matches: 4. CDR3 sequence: CASSTGTSGPYNEQFF. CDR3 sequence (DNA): TGTGCCAGTAGTACCGGGACTAGCGGTCCCTACAATGAGCAGTTCTTC.

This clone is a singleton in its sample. DNA for the CDR3: TGTGCCAGCAGCTCAAAGGGGTCACCCCTCCACTTT. Translation: CASSSKGSPLHF. The J gene is TRBJ1-6, the V gene TRBV12-3 or TRBV12-4, with D perhaps TRBD1 (5 bases). V lost 6 bases and J lost 10, with 10 bases in between. The CDR3 consists of 12 residues.

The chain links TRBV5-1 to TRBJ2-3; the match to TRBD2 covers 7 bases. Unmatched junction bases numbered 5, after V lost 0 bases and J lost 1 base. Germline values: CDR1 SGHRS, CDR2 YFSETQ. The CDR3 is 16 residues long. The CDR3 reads CASSLAGGSGTDTQYF. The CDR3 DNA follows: TGCGCCAGCAGCTTGGCGGGCGGGAGTGGCACAGATACGCAGTATTTT. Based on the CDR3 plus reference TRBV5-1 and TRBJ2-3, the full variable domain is KAGVTQTPRYLIKTRGQQVTLSCSPISGHRSVSWYQQTPGQGLQFLFEYFSETQRNKGNFPGRFSGRQFSNSRSEMNVSTLELGDSALYLCASSLAGGSGTDTQYFGPGTRLTVL.

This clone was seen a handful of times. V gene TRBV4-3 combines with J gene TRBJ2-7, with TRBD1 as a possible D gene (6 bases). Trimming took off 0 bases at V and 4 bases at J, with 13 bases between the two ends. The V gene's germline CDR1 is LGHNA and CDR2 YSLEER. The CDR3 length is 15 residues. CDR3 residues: CASSQDSGQWYEQYF. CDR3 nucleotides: TGCGCCAGCAGCCAAGATTCCGGACAGTGGTACGAGCAGTACTTC.

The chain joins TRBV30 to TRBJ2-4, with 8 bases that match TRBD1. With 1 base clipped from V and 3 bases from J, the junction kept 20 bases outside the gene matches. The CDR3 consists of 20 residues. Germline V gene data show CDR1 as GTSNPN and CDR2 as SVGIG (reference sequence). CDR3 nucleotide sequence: TGTGCCTGGAGTGCTACCCCCCCAGGGGGCTCCCTCAGAGGCAAAAACATTCAGTACTTC. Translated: CAWSATPPGGSLRGKNIQYF.

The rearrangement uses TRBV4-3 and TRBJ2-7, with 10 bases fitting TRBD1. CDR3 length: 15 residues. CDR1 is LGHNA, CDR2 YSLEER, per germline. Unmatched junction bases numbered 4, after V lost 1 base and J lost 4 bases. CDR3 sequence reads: CASSQAGTGAYEQYF. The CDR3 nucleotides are TGCGCCAGCAGCCAAGCCGGGACAGGGGCATACGAGCAGTACTTC.

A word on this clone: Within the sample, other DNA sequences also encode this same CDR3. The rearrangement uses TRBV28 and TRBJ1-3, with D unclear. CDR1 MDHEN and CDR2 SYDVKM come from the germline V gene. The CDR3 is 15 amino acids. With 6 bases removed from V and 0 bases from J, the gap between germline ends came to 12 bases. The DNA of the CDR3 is TGTGCCAGCAGCCCGGGAGGATCCTCTGGAAACACCATATATTTT. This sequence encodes CASSPGGSSGNTIYF.

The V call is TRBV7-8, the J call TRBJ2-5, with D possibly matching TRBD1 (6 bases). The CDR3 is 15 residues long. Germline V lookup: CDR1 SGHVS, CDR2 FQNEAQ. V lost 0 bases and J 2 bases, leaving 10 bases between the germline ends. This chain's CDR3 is CASSLAVDRQETQYF. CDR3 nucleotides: TGTGCCAGCAGCTTAGCCGTGGACAGACAAGAGACCCAGTACTTC.

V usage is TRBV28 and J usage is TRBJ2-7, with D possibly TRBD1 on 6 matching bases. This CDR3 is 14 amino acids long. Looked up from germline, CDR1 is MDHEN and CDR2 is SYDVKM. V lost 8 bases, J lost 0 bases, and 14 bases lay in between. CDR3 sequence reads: CASVSTGDSYEQYF. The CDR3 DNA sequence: TGTGCCAGCGTTTCGACAGGCGACTCCTACGAGCAGTACTTC.

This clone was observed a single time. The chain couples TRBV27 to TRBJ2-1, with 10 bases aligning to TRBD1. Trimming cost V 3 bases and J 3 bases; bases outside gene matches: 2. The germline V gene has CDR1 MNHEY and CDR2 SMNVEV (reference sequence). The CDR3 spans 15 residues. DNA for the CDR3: TGTGCCAGCAGTTTGGACAGGGGGGACTACAATGAGCAGTTCTTC. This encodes CASSLDRGDYNEQFF.

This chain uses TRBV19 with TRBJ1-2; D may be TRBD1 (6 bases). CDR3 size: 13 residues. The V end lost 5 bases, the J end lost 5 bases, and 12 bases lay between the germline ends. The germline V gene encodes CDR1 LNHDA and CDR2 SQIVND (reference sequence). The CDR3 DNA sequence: TGTGCCAGTAGTCCGCGGGGGCCTTATGGCTACACCTTC. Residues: CASSPRGPYGYTF.

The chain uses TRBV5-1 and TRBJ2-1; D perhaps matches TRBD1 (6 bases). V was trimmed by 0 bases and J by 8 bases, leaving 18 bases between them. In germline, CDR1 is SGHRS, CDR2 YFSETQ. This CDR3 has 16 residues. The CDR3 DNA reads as TGCGCCAGCAGCTTGGGAGGGGGTATATCCGGCGATGAGCAGTTCTTC. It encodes CASSLGGGISGDEQFF.

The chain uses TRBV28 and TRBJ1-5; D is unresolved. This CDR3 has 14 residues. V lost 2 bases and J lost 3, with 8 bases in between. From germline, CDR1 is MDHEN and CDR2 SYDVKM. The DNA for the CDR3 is TGTGCCAGCAGTTTAGGCACGATCAATCAGCCCCAGCATTTT. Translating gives CASSLGTINQPQHF.

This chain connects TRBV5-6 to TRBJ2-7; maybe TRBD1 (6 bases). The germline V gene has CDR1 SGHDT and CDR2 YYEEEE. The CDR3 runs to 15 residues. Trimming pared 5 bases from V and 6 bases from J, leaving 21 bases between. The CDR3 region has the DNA TGTGCCAGCAGGACCTCAGGGGAAGTATATGGCGAGCAGTACTTC. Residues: CASRTSGEVYGEQYF.

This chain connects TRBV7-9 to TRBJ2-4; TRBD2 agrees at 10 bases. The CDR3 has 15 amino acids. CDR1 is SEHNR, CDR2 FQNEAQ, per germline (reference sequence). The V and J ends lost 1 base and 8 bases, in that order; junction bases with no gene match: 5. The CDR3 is CASSLGAGGPHIQYF. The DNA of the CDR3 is TGTGCCAGCAGCTTAGGAGCGGGAGGGCCCCACATTCAGTACTTC.

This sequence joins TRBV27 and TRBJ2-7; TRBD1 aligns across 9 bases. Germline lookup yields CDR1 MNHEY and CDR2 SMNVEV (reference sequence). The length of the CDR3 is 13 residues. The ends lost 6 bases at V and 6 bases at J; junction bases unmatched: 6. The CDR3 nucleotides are TGTGCCAGCAGGAGGACAGGGGCCACCGAGCAGTACTTC. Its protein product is CASRRTGATEQYF.

In DNA, the CDR3 is TGTGCCAGCAGTTTCGGGGGGGCGAATGGCTACACCTTC. Its protein product is CASSFGGANGYTF. The genes are TRBV27 and TRBJ1-2; TRBD1 is a possible D gene (6 bases). This CDR3 contains 13 residues. Between the trimmed V and J ends, which lost 3 bases and 6 bases, there was a span of 11 bases. The germline CDR1 and CDR2 sequences are MNHEY and SMNVEV (reference sequence).

The CDR3 loop is CASSANRQGLSGNTIYF. The CDR3 DNA reads TGTGCCAGCAGCGCCAACCGACAGGGACTCTCTGGAAACACCATATATTTT. The J gene is TRBJ1-3, the V gene TRBV9; 7 positions agree with TRBD1. The CDR3 runs 17 residues. CDR1 is SGDLS, CDR2 YYNGEE, per germline. With 3 bases clipped from V and 0 bases from J, the junction kept 9 bases outside the gene matches.

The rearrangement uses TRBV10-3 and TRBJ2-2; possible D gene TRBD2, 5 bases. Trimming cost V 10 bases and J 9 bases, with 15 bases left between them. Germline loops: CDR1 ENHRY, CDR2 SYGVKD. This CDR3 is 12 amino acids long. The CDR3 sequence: CATGAARWELFF. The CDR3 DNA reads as TGTGCCACCGGAGCGGCAAGGTGGGAGCTGTTTTTT.

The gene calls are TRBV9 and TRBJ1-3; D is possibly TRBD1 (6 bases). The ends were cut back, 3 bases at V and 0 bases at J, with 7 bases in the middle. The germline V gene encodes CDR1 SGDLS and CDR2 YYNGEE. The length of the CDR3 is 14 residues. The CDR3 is CASSEQGSGNTIYF. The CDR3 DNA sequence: TGTGCCAGCAGCGAACAGGGCTCTGGAAACACCATATATTTT.

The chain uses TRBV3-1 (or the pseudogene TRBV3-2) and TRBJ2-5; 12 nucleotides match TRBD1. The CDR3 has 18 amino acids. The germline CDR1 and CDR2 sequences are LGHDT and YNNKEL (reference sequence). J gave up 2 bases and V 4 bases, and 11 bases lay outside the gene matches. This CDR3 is CASSLNPGQGALQETQYF. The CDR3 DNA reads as TGTGCCAGCAGCCTTAATCCGGGACAGGGGGCCCTTCAAGAGACCCAGTACTTC.

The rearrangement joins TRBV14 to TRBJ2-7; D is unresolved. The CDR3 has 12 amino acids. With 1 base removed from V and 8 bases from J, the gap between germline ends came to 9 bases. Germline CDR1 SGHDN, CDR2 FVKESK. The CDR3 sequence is CASSQVVGKQYF. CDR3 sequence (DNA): TGTGCCAGCAGCCAAGTTGTGGGCAAGCAGTACTTC. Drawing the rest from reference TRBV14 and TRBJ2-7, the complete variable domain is EAGVTQFPSHSVIEKGQTVTLRCDPISGHDNLYWYRRVMGKEIKFLLHFVKESKQDESGMPNNRFLAERTGGTYSTLKVQPAELEDSGVYFCASSQVVGKQYFGPGTRLTVT.

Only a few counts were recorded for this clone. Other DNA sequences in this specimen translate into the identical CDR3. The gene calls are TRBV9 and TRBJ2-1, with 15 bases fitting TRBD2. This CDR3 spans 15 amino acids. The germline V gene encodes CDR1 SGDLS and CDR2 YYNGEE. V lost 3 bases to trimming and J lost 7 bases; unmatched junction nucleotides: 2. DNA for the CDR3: TGTGCCAGCAGCGGCGGACTAGCGGGAGGGAATGAGCAGTTCTTC. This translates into CASSGGLAGGNEQFF.

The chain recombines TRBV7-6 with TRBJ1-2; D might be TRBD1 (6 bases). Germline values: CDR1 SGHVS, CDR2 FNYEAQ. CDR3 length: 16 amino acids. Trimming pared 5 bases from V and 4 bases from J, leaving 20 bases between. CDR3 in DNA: TGTGCCAGCAGCACCTGGGGGGGGGCGCAAGTCTATGGCTACACCTTC. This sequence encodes CASSTWGGAQVYGYTF.

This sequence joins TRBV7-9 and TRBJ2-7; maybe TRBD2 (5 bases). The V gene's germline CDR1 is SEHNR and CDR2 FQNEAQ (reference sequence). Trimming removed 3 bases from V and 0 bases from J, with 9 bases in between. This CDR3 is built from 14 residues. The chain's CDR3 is CASSFPGSSYEQYF. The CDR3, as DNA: TGTGCCAGCAGCTTCCCGGGGAGCTCCTACGAGCAGTACTTC.

The DNA of the CDR3 is TGTGCCAGCAGTTTACGTGGCGGGAACTACGAGCAGTACTTC. Translation gives CASSLRGGNYEQYF. V is TRBV28 and J is TRBJ2-7; tentatively, D is TRBD2 (6 bases). Germline CDR1 is MDHEN and CDR2 is SYDVKM. Trimming removed 2 bases from V and 3 bases from J, with 11 bases in between. The CDR3 has 14 amino acids.

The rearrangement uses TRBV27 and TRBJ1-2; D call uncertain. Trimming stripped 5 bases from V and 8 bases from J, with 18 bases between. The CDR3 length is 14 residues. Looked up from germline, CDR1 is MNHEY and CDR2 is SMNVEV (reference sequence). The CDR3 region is CASSPNPGGGGYTF. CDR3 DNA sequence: TGTGCCAGCAGTCCAAACCCGGGAGGAGGGGGCTACACCTTC.